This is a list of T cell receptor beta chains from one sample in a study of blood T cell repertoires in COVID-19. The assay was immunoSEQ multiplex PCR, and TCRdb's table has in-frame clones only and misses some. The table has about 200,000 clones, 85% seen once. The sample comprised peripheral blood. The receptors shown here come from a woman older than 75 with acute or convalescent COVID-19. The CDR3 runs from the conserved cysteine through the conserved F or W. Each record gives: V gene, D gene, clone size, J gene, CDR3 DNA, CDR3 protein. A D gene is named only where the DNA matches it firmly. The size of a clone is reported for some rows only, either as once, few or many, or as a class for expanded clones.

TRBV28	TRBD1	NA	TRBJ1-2	TGTGCCAGCAGTCCTCACGGACAGGGCCATGGCTACACCTTC	CASSPHGQGHGYTF
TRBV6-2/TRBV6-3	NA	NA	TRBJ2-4	TGTGCCAGCAGTTACAATTGGGGGGAAAGGGCCAAAAACATTCAGTACTTC	CASSYNWGERAKNIQYF
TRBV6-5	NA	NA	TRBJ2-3	TGTGCCAGCAGGGGGGGGGCCACAGATACGCAGTATTTT	CASRGGATDTQYF
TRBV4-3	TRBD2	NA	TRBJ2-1	TGCGCCAGCAGCCAAGAGGGACTAGCGGGCGGTGAGCAGTTCTTC	CASSQEGLAGGEQFF
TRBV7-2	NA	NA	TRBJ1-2	TGTGCCAGCAGCTTAACGTCCCTAATTTTTCATCTGAACTATGGCTACACCTTC	CASSLTSLIFHLNYGYTF
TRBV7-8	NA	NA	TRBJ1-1	TGTGCCAGCAGCCGATTCCTAGGGGGCACTGAAGCTTTCTTT	CASSRFLGGTEAFF
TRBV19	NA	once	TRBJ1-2	TGTGCCAGTTCTGCGACAGGTCGAGGTGGTGGCTACACCTTC	CASSATGRGGGYTF
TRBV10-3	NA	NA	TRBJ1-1	TGTGCCACACTACCTACAGGGTTAGGCACTGAAGCTTTCTTT	CATLPTGLGTEAFF
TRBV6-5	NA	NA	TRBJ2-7	TGTGCCAGCAGATCGGGATCCTACGAGCAGTACTTC	CASRSGSYEQYF
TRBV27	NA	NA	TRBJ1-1	TGTGCCAGCAGTTTATACAGGGTCGCACACGGGACGGCTTTCTTT	CASSLYRVAHGTAFF
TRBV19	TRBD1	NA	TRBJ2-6	TGTGCCAGTAGGAGGACAGGAAAAAACTCTGGGGCCAACGTCCTGACTTTC	CASRRTGKNSGANVLTF
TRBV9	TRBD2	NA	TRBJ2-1	TGTGCCAGCAGCGTAGTTTCGGGAGGCTACAATGAGCAGTTCTTC	CASSVVSGGYNEQFF
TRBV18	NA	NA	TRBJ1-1	TGTGCCAGCTCACTTGGCCGACAGGCCGTGAACACTGAAGCTTTCTTT	CASSLGRQAVNTEAFF
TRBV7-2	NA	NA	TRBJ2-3	TGTGCCAGCAGCCCCAGGGGTACGGCAGATACGCAGTATTTT	CASSPRGTADTQYF
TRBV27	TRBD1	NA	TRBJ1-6	TGTGCCAGCAGTTTTTCAGGGGGCCGAGAGTCACCCCTCCACTTT	CASSFSGGRESPLHF
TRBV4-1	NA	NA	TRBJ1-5	TGCGCCAGCAGCCACAAAGTCGGGGCAGGGGCTCAGCCCCAGCATTTT	CASSHKVGAGAQPQHF
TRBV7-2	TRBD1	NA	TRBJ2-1	TGTGCCAGCAGCTTAAACAGGGGAAATGAGCAGTTCTTC	CASSLNRGNEQFF
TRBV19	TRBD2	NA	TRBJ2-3	TGTGCCAGTAGTGGGACTAGCGGACTGAATCCTAGCACAGATACGCAGTATTTT	CASSGTSGLNPSTDTQYF
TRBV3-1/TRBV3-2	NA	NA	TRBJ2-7	TGTGCCAGCAGCCAAGGGCTAGCAGGTGGCGAGCAGTACTTC	CASSQGLAGGEQYF
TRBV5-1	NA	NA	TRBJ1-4	TGCGCCAGCAGCTTGGGAGGCGTTACTTTTGCTAATGAAAAACTGTTTTTT	CASSLGGVTFANEKLFF
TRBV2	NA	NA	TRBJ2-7	TGTGCCAGCAGTGTGAGTCGCCGCTACGAGCAGTACTTC	CASSVSRRYEQYF
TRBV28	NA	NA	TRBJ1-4	TGTGCCAGCTGCGGGGCCTCCGTTGCAACTAATGAAAAACTGTTTTTT	CASCGASVATNEKLFF
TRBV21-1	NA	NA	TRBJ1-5	TGTGCCAGCAGCAAAAGGCGGGGGCGGTATAGCAATCAGCCCCAGCATTTT	CASSKRRGRYSNQPQHF
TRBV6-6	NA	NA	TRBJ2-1	TGTGCCAGCAGGGAGATAACTCGGTCCGGGGTGCAGTTCTTC	CASREITRSGVQFF
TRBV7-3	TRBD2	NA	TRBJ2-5	TGTGCCAGCAGCCCGGGACTAGCGGAAGAGACCCAGTACTTC	CASSPGLAEETQYF
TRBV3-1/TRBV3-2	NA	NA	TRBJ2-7	TGTGCCAGCAGCCAAATGCTAGCATACGAGCAGTACTTC	CASSQMLAYEQYF